The sequence of this TCR beta chain was determined in a study of regulatory T cells in long-lasting Graves disease. Study outcomes and limitations: Whereas new patients shared 966 public clonotypes, persistent patients shared more, at 2,500 to 3,500. Persistent Graves' patients had lower TCR diversity than newly diagnosed ones. With persistent disease, TRBV28, TRBJ1-2 and TRBJ2-5 were the favored segments.

The CDR3 runs to 13 residues. The germline V and J ends were trimmed by 8 bases and 8 bases, with 18 bases remaining between them. The germline V gene has CDR1 SEHNR and CDR2 FQNEAQ (reference sequence). This clonotype was seen a few times. Its antigen remains unidentified. Time point here: newly diagnosed GD, antithyroid drugs for less than 3 months. Extracted PBMC RNA gave rise to the TCR library. In building TCR beta libraries, iRepertoire HTBI primers were used together with Arm-PCR of CDR3 regions. TCRdb passed the multiplex PCR reads through MiXCR, listing each CDR3 protein once. The sample has some 500,000 distinct CDR3 sequences; about 13% are singletons. The sample also formed part of further work on T cells in Graves' hyperthyroidism and ophthalmopathy. In that study: Patients showing uncontrolled infection, other autoimmune disease, pregnancy or lactation were ineligible.

Source: peripheral blood mononuclear cells (PBMCs), taken at new diagnosis, from a patient treated with antithyroid drugs. The sequence came from a young man with Graves disease. The J gene is TRBJ1-2, the V gene TRBV7-9; possible D gene TRBD1, 6 bases. The CDR3 sequence: CASLQGGGEGYTF. The CDR3 DNA follows: TGTGCCAGCCTCCAAGGGGGAGGCGAGGGCTACACCTTC. Complete variable domain (other parts from reference TRBV7-9 and TRBJ1-2): DTGVSQNPRHKITKRGQNVTFRCDPISEHNRLYWYRQTLGQGPEFLTYFQNEAQLEKSRLLSDRFSAERPKGSFSTLEIQRTEQGDSAMYLCASLQGGGEGYTFGSGTRLTVV.